The present entry profiles one T cell receptor beta chain with its context. The target antigen is unknown. Serum thyroxine and TRAb, along with clinical symptoms, thyroid ultrasound and orbital computed tomography, were what diagnosis relied on. The data are from a study of Graves' ophthalmopathy and Graves' hyperthyroidism. Notes on the study in general: Blood shared most expanded thyroid clonotypes above 0.001 frequency. Ophthalmopathy versus stable hyperthyroidism: 13-signature model gave around 85% sensitivity, around 81% specificity.

Trimming cost V 3 bases and J 6 bases, with 15 bases left between them. The CDR3 loop spans 14 amino acids. The germline gives CDR1 SNHLY, CDR2 FYNNEI. Beta-chain TCR CDR3 regions were amplified from RNA transcripts. First-round RT-PCR used HTBI primers; second-round multiplex PCR followed. TCRdb fed the multiplex PCR reads into MiXCR, producing one record per CDR3 protein. The sample yields approximately 540,000 distinct CDR3 sequences, 35% to 45% seen once. The sample consisted of peripheral blood or thyroid tissue (not recorded which). The clonotype originates from an adult man with Graves' hyperthyroidism. J is TRBJ2-7 and V is TRBV2, with D perhaps TRBD1 or TRBD2 (5 bases each). CDR3 DNA sequence: TGTGCCAGCAGTGATCGGGACGTCGTTCCCGAGCAGTACTTC. Its translation: CASSDRDVVPEQYF.